Given below is one TCR beta chain in context. These data belong to a study of T cells in localized non-small cell lung cancer. TCRdb's table, derived via immunoSEQ multiplex PCR, lists solely in-frame clones and lacks some. Here the sample spans around 69,000 clones, 85% to 90% being singletons. V dropped 3 bases and J dropped 3 bases, with 9 bases sitting between them. The germline V gene has CDR1 SGHAT and CDR2 FQNNGV. The CDR3 length is 13 residues. Here the sequenced sample was peripheral blood, taken before any cancer treatment. The sequence came from a woman between 35 and 75 years old with stage I lung adenocarcinoma. This chain connects TRBV11-2 to TRBJ2-7; a possible D gene is TRBD2 (6 bases). Written as DNA, the CDR3 is TGTGCCAGCAGCTTGACGGGACTCTACGAGCAGTACTTC. Its translation: CASSLTGLYEQYF.